A selection of T cell receptor beta chains follows, all from one sample in a study of T-cell memory formation after mild COVID-19. TCRdb re-called the 5' RACE reads through MiXCR, storing one row per CDR3 protein. The sample lists around 34,000 distinct CDR3 sequences, roughly 7.5% occurring once. The sample taken for sequencing was PBMCs or a T cell subset sorted from them (not recorded which). The receptors derive from a man between 18 and 29 years old who had mild COVID-19 (a few samples of this study predate the infection). Cell type and time point are not known. Both conserved end residues are part of each CDR3. Fields, in order: V gene, clone size, D gene, J gene, CDR3 protein, CDR3 DNA. D genes are given only for firm matches. Clone size, where shown, is once, few, many, or a class for clones that have expanded.

TRBV6-5	many	.	TRBJ1-5	CASSSPGGLTQHF	TGTGCCAGCAGTTCGCCCGGGGGCTTGACCCAGCATTTT
TRBV18	many	TRBD1	TRBJ1-2	CASSPTAEGQALRTF	TGTGCCAGCTCACCTACAGCCGAGGGACAGGCACTACGCACCTTC
TRBV5-1	many	.	TRBJ2-5	CASSGPEQETQYF	TGCGCCAGCAGCGGGCCGGAGCAAGAGACCCAGTACTTC
TRBV16	many	.	TRBJ2-3	CASSQLWSNTDTQYF	TGTGCCAGCAGCCAATTGTGGTCGAACACAGATACGCAGTATTTT
TRBV6-5	many	.	TRBJ2-1	CASSYVVGSYNEQFF	TGTGCCAGCAGTTACGTGGTTGGGTCCTACAATGAGCAGTTCTTC
TRBV5-1	many	.	TRBJ2-2	CASSFVQVGTGELFF	TGCGCCAGCAGCTTTGTTCAAGTAGGCACCGGGGAGCTGTTTTTT
TRBV27	many	.	TRBJ2-5	CASSPNDLRETQYF	TGTGCCAGCAGTCCCAACGACCTTCGGGAGACCCAGTACTTC
TRBV13	.	.	TRBJ2-5	CASSLPGPKTQYF	TGTGCCAGCAGCTTACCTGGGCCGAAGACCCAGTACTTC
TRBV10-3	.	.	TRBJ2-7	CAISEPGRTYEQYF	TGTGCCATCAGTGAGCCCGGACGGACCTACGAGCAGTACTTC
TRBV9	.	.	TRBJ1-2	CASSPANYGYTF	TGTGCCAGCAGTCCGGCTAACTATGGCTACACCTTC
TRBV29-1	many	.	TRBJ2-3	CSVEDRGRSTDTQYF	TGCAGCGTTGAAGATCGTGGCAGGAGCACAGATACGCAGTATTTT
TRBV12-3/TRBV12-4	many	.	TRBJ1-1	CASSPKGWTSTEAFF	TGTGCCAGCAGCCCCAAGGGGTGGACAAGCACTGAAGCTTTCTTT
TRBV12-3/TRBV12-4	medium-sized	.	TRBJ1-1	CASRGTEAFF	TGTGCCAGCAGGGGCACTGAAGCTTTCTTT
TRBV7-9	.	.	TRBJ2-2	CASSFSMINTGELFF	TGTGCCAGCAGCTTTAGTATGATCAACACCGGGGAGCTGTTTTTT
TRBV5-1	many	TRBD2	TRBJ2-5	CASRVSGGQETQYF	TGCGCCAGCAGGGTCAGCGGGGGACAAGAGACCCAGTACTTC
TRBV25-1	many	.	TRBJ2-5	CASSEYREETQYF	TGTGCCAGCAGTGAATACAGGGAAGAGACCCAGTACTTC
TRBV7-2	many	.	TRBJ1-6	CASSLRTRDGALHF	TGTGCCAGCAGCTTAAGGACACGGGACGGGGCCCTCCACTTT
TRBV20-1	many	TRBD1	TRBJ2-2	CSAGQGNTGELFF	TGCAGTGCGGGACAGGGGAACACCGGGGAGCTGTTTTTT
TRBV29-1	.	.	TRBJ2-1	CSVESSYNEQFF	TGCAGCGTTGAATCTTCCTACAATGAGCAGTTCTTC
TRBV5-1	many	.	TRBJ1-4	CASSSAGSTNEKLFF	TGCGCCAGCAGCTCTGCAGGGTCAACTAATGAAAAACTGTTTTTT
TRBV29-1	many	.	TRBJ2-7	CSVAWGLSYEQYF	TGCAGCGTAGCCTGGGGGCTTTCCTACGAGCAGTACTTC
TRBV5-6	many	.	TRBJ1-2	CASSPLAVGGVYTF	TGTGCCAGCAGTCCCTTAGCGGTTGGAGGGGTCTACACCTTC
TRBV5-1	many	TRBD1	TRBJ1-6	CASSLSPARQGSSYNSPLHF	TGCGCCAGCAGCTTGTCCCCCGCTCGACAGGGGAGCTCCTATAATTCACCCCTCCACTTT
TRBV7-6	many	.	TRBJ2-2	CASSLAGQGELFF	TGTGCCAGCAGCTTAGCGGGACAAGGGGAGCTGTTTTTT
TRBV7-2	many	.	TRBJ1-2	CASSLVAYGYTF	TGTGCCAGCAGCTTAGTCGCCTATGGCTACACCTTC
TRBV7-9	.	TRBD2	TRBJ2-2	CASSSQAGLNTGELFF	TGTGCCAGCAGCTCGCAAGCGGGACTTAACACCGGGGAGCTGTTTTTT
TRBV28	many	.	TRBJ2-2	CASSLTDRGLGELFF	TGTGCCAGCAGTTTGACTGACCGGGGGCTCGGGGAGCTGTTTTTT
TRBV7-2	many	.	TRBJ2-2	CASSLNLGGELFF	TGTGCCAGCAGCTTAAACCTAGGCGGGGAGCTGTTTTTT
TRBV11-2	many	.	TRBJ1-1	CATRGWEDTEAFF	TGTGCCACGAGGGGGTGGGAGGACACTGAAGCTTTCTTT
TRBV12-3/TRBV12-4	many	.	TRBJ1-3	CASSLYRNSGNTIYF	TGTGCCAGCAGTTTATACAGGAACTCTGGAAACACCATATATTTT
TRBV7-3	many	TRBD1	TRBJ2-3	CASGQGAGDTQYF	TGTGCCAGCGGACAGGGGGCAGGAGATACGCAGTATTTT
TRBV4-2	many	.	TRBJ2-2	CASSQFAGSPGELFF	TGTGCCAGCAGCCAATTTGCTGGGTCCCCCGGGGAGCTGTTTTTT
TRBV27	many	TRBD2	TRBJ2-3	CASSSPGGVTDTQYF	TGTGCCAGCAGTTCCCCCGGGGGGGTTACAGATACGCAGTATTTT
TRBV4-1	few	TRBD1	TRBJ1-5	CASSLGQGPVEPQHF	TGCGCCAGCAGTTTGGGACAGGGGCCGGTGGAGCCCCAGCATTTT
TRBV24-1	many	TRBD2	TRBJ2-3	CATSVGSSGSDTQYF	TGTGCCACCAGTGTAGGGTCTAGCGGATCAGATACGCAGTATTTT
TRBV2	few	TRBD2	TRBJ2-1	CASVSGGGAVLQFF	TGTGCCAGCGTTAGTGGCGGGGGGGCCGTCTTGCAGTTCTTC
TRBV20-1	many	.	TRBJ1-6	CSARDKGSSYNSPLHF	TGCAGTGCTAGAGATAAGGGGAGCTCCTATAATTCACCCCTCCACTTT
TRBV6-2/TRBV6-3	many	.	TRBJ1-6	CASSYRGKVSPLHF	TGTGCCAGCAGTTACAGGGGTAAAGTTTCACCCCTCCACTTT
TRBV10-3	many	TRBD2	TRBJ2-3	CAITPRIAGGADTQYF	TGTGCCATCACCCCAAGGATTGCGGGGGGGGCAGATACGCAGTATTTT
TRBV7-6	.	.	TRBJ2-5	CASSHREETQYF	TGTGCCAGCAGCCACAGGGAAGAGACCCAGTACTTC
TRBV7-9	many	.	TRBJ1-2	CASSRGGGYGYTF	TGTGCCAGCAGCCGCGGAGGCGGCTATGGCTACACCTTC
TRBV2	few	.	TRBJ2-2	CASSGNAGRNTGELFF	TGTGCCAGCAGTGGGAACGCGGGGAGGAACACCGGGGAGCTGTTTTTT
TRBV5-1	many	TRBD2	TRBJ2-5	CASSVTGLAEETQYF	TGCGCCAGCAGCGTTACGGGACTAGCGGAAGAGACCCAGTACTTC
TRBV12-3/TRBV12-4	many	.	TRBJ2-7	CASSETQGPYEQYF	TGTGCCAGCAGCGAAACTCAGGGACCCTACGAGCAGTACTTC
TRBV5-1	many	.	TRBJ1-1	CASSLTGNTEAFF	TGCGCCAGCAGCTTGACAGGGAACACTGAAGCTTTCTTT
TRBV7-2	.	.	TRBJ1-2	CASSLAGGETGYTF	TGTGCCAGCAGCTTAGCGGGGGGAGAAACTGGCTACACCTTC
TRBV29-1	many	.	TRBJ2-2	CSVPGTTNTGELFF	TGCAGCGTCCCAGGGACCACGAACACCGGGGAGCTGTTTTTT
TRBV2	few	.	TRBJ1-1	CASSEVENTEAFF	TGTGCCAGCAGTGAAGTCGAGAACACTGAAGCTTTCTTT
TRBV7-9	.	TRBD1	TRBJ1-2	CASSYGQGDGYTF	TGTGCCAGCAGCTACGGACAGGGAGATGGCTACACCTTC
TRBV20-1	many	.	TRBJ2-7	CSARYLASTGEQYF	TGCAGTGCTAGGTATCTGGCCTCGACGGGGGAGCAGTACTTC
TRBV24-1	few	.	TRBJ2-3	CATSDIAEPTDTQYF	TGTGCCACCAGTGATATAGCGGAGCCCACAGATACGCAGTATTTT
TRBV12-3/TRBV12-4	many	.	TRBJ1-1	CASSLAGGILNTEAFF	TGTGCCAGCAGTTTAGCGGGGGGGATTTTGAACACTGAAGCTTTCTTT
TRBV12-3/TRBV12-4	many	.	TRBJ2-5	CASSFLGVETQYF	TGTGCCAGCAGTTTTCTGGGTGTAGAGACCCAGTACTTC
TRBV6-2/TRBV6-3	.	.	TRBJ2-2	CASSYSGGNTGELFF	TGTGCCAGCAGTTACTCCGGGGGGAACACCGGGGAGCTGTTTTTT
TRBV29-1	.	.	TRBJ2-3	CSGLRGDTQYF	TGCAGCGGACTACGGGGAGATACGCAGTATTTT
TRBV20-1	once	.	TRBJ1-6	CSATDSRGNSPLHF	TGCAGTGCTACTGACAGCCGAGGGAATTCACCCCTCCACTTT
TRBV5-1	many	.	TRBJ2-7	CASSLGGRYEQYF	TGCGCCAGCAGCTTGGGGGGGCGCTACGAGCAGTACTTC
TRBV7-2	many	.	TRBJ1-5	CASSLRGGNQPQHF	TGTGCCAGCAGCTTGCGAGGAGGCAATCAGCCCCAGCATTTT
TRBV4-1	many	.	TRBJ1-2	CASSQVKHFYGYTF	TGCGCCAGCAGCCAAGTGAAGCATTTCTATGGCTACACCTTC